This T cell receptor beta chain was captured by sequencing in a study of blood T cell repertoires in COVID-19. This clone was seen once. The CDR3 contains 14 residues. The junction had 4 bases not matched to a gene; V was cut back by 2 bases and J by 6 bases. CDR1 is MRHNA, CDR2 SNTAGT, per germline. Libraries were prepared by immunoSEQ multiplex PCR; TCRdb keeps only in-frame clonotypes and omits some of them. The sample carries roughly 140,000 clones, roughly 82% recorded once. The sequence derives from a woman between 50 and 59 years old with acute or convalescent COVID-19. Sequenced sample: peripheral blood. This sequence joins TRBV6-4 and TRBJ2-5, with 9 bases fitting TRBD2. The CDR3 DNA follows: TGTGCCAGCAGTGACGATGCGGGAGGGCAGACCCAGTACTTC. This encodes CASSDDAGGQTQYF.